Following are 12 T cell receptor beta chains from one sample sequenced in a study of T cells in Graves' hyperthyroidism and ophthalmopathy. The investigators amplified TCR beta CDR3 regions from RNA transcripts. The HTBI primer set served for first-round RT-PCR of the TCR CDR3. TCRdb called the multiplex PCR reads again in MiXCR, with one record for every CDR3 protein. This sample has hundreds of thousands of distinct CDR3 sequences, with more than 15% found just once. The sample comprised blood. The receptor source for this set is a woman aged 40 to 49 with Graves' ophthalmopathy.

This rearrangement joins TRBV9 to TRBJ2-1, with 10 bases identical to TRBD2. Germline lookup yields CDR1 SGDLS and CDR2 YYNGEE. The junction had 12 bases not matched to a gene; V was cut back by 4 bases and J by 8 bases. The CDR3 is made up of 16 amino acids. The CDR3: CASSHRAGGGFYEQFF. The CDR3 coding sequence is TGTGCCAGCAGCCACAGAGCGGGAGGGGGATTTTATGAGCAGTTCTTC.

This clonotype was recorded at least ten times. This chain uses TRBV6-1 with TRBJ1-1, with D hard to call. Germline values: CDR1 MNHNS, CDR2 SASEGT. The CDR3 has 13 residues. V lost 6 bases, J lost 4 bases, and 12 bases lay in between. CDR3 DNA sequence: TGTGCCAGCAGGATGGACTGGGGCACTGAAGCTTTCTTT. It translates to CASRMDWGTEAFF.

The sample holds many counts of this clonotype. The chain carries TRBV3-1 and TRBJ2-1, with 8 bases fitting TRBD1. CDR3 length: 15 residues. Germline V gene sequence: CDR1 LGHDT, CDR2 YNNKEL (reference sequence). Germline trimming cut 0 bases from V and 9 bases from J; bases unmatched to any gene: 7. The CDR3: CASSQDGQGASEQFF. The DNA for the CDR3 is TGTGCCAGCAGCCAAGACGGGCAGGGGGCGAGTGAGCAGTTCTTC.

Many counts were recorded for this clonotype. The V gene is TRBV28, the J gene TRBJ2-7; D might be TRBD2 (6 bases). Germline CDR1 and CDR2: MDHEN and SYDVKM. This CDR3 spans 13 amino acids. Trimming took 11 bases from V and 7 from J, leaving 21 bases between them. CDR3 region: CAWGTSIPGEQYF. The CDR3 bases are TGTGCCTGGGGAACTAGCATCCCTGGGGAGCAGTACTTC.

This clonotype was seen more than once but under ten times. The rearrangement links TRBV5-6 to TRBJ2-5; 8 bases are a match to TRBD2. This CDR3 region has 17 residues. V was pared by 0 bases and J by 2 bases, with 9 bases of the junction left unmatched. Germline V gives CDR1 SGHDT, CDR2 YYEEEE. CDR3 sequence: CASSLVLAGIVQETQYF. The CDR3 DNA is TGTGCCAGCAGCTTGGTGTTAGCGGGGATCGTTCAAGAGACCCAGTACTTC. The full variable domain, its missing parts supplied by reference TRBV5-6 and TRBJ2-5, is DAGVTQSPTHLIKTRGQQVTLRCSPKSGHDTVSWYQQALGQGPQFIFQYYEEEERQRGNFPDRFSGHQFPNYSSELNVNALLLGDSALYLCASSLVLAGIVQETQYFGPGTRLLVL.

This clonotype was seen repeatedly, ten times or more. The CDR3 nucleotides are TGCGCCAGCAGCTTGGGCACAAACACCGGGGAGCTGTTTTTT. Translation: CASSLGTNTGELFF. The chain uses TRBV5-1 and TRBJ2-2; D remains unclear. CDR3 length: 14 amino acids. Germline CDR1 SGHRS, CDR2 YFSETQ. V shed 0 bases and J shed 2 bases, with 5 bases lying between them.

This clonotype was seen repeatedly, ten times or more. CDR3 in amino acids: CASSDRGPPVNTEAFF. Written as DNA, the CDR3 is TGTGCCAGCAGTGATCGGGGACCCCCGGTAAACACTGAAGCTTTCTTT. The V and J genes are TRBV2 and TRBJ1-1; a possible D gene is TRBD1 (5 bases). CDR1 is SNHLY and CDR2 is FYNNEI in the germline V gene. The CDR3 extends over 16 amino acids. V lost 3 bases, J lost 2 bases, and 16 bases lay in between. Looking up the rest from reference TRBV2 and TRBJ1-1 gives the full variable domain: EPEVTQTPSHQVTQMGQEVILRCVPISNHLYFYWYRQILGQKVEFLVSFYNNEISEKSEIFDDQFSVERPDGSNFTLKIRSTKLEDSAMYFCASSDRGPPVNTEAFFGQGTRLTVV.

This clonotype was found a few times. V usage is TRBV6-1 and J usage is TRBJ1-5; 11 positions match TRBD1. CDR1 is MNHNS, CDR2 SASEGT, per germline. V gave up 2 bases and J gave up 2 bases; unmatched junction bases: 8. This CDR3 spans 18 amino acids. CDR3 in amino acids: CASSEWTGGWGGNQPQHF. The CDR3 DNA reads as TGTGCCAGCAGTGAATGGACAGGGGGCTGGGGGGGCAATCAGCCCCAGCATTTT.

This clonotype was observed at least ten times. This CDR3 is CASSPEGRGQGYTF. The CDR3 DNA follows: TGCGCCAGCAGCCCCGAAGGGAGGGGCCAGGGCTACACCTTC. The chain has TRBV5-1 and TRBJ1-2; TRBD1 is a possible D gene (5 bases). V lost 4 bases to trimming and J lost 8 bases, with 18 bases between them. The CDR3 is 14 amino acids. Germline CDR1 is SGHRS and CDR2 is YFSETQ.

The gene calls are TRBV13 and TRBJ2-1; D not resolved. V shed 7 bases and J shed 6 bases, with 10 bases lying between them. The CDR3 is made up of 12 amino acids. Germline CDR1 PRHDT, CDR2 FYEKMQ (reference sequence). The CDR3 nucleotides read TGTGCCAGCACCCTATTAGGCAATGAGCAGTTCTTC. Translation: CASTLLGNEQFF.

This clonotype has more than one count but fewer than ten. The gene calls are TRBV3-1 and TRBJ2-1; either TRBD1 or TRBD2 may supply D (5 bases each). The CDR3 has 18 amino acids. Trimming removed 3 bases at V and 7 bases at J, with 25 bases between. The germline V gene encodes CDR1 LGHDT and CDR2 YNNKEL (reference sequence). Here the CDR3 DNA reads TGTGCCAGCAGCCATAGCTCCGGCGGCTTCGGGGCAATGAATGAGCAGTTCTTC. Its translation: CASSHSSGGFGAMNEQFF.

A note on this clonotype: Possible read error: a much larger clone is one base away. J is TRBJ2-7 and V is TRBV12-3 or TRBV12-4; TRBD1 might be the D (5 bases). Trimming took off 3 bases at V and 3 bases at J, with 15 bases between the two ends. The CDR3 covers 15 residues. The CDR3 sequence is CASSFGQGQYYEQYF. In DNA form, the CDR3 reads TGTGCCAGCAGTTTTGGGCAGGGCCAGTACTACGAGCAGTACTTC.